The rows below give T cell receptor beta chains drawn from one sample of a study of cytomegalovirus exposure and HLA in healthy donors. Sequencing used immunoSEQ multiplex PCR; TCRdb keeps in-frame clones, though not all of them. The table shows about 190,000 clones, with around 75% occurring only once. Specimen: PBMCs. Receptors originate from a man aged 40-49 years in good health and CMV-seropositive. Each CDR3 is given with its conserved first and last residue. D genes are given only for firm matches. Expanded clones are given a class, and other clones once, few, many or no size at all.

D gene,clone size,J gene,V gene,CDR3 protein,CDR3 DNA
-,-,TRBJ2-2,TRBV9,CASSVGGGTGELFF,TGTGCCAGCAGCGTAGGAGGTGGGACCGGGGAGCTGTTTTTT
TRBD1,-,TRBJ1-1,TRBV28,CASSPGDRGGTEAFF,TGTGCCAGCAGTCCTGGTGACAGGGGGGGCACTGAAGCTTTCTTT
-,-,TRBJ1-5,TRBV10-3,CAISEADYQPQHF,TGTGCCATCAGTGAGGCAGACTATCAGCCCCAGCATTTT
TRBD1,-,TRBJ2-7,TRBV28,CASSSPPGQGAYEQYF,TGTGCCAGCAGTTCTCCACCGGGACAGGGGGCTTACGAGCAGTACTTC
-,-,TRBJ1-2,TRBV30,CAWGGGVAAGYTF,TGTGCCTGGGGAGGGGGGGTTGCGGCTGGCTACACCTTC
-,-,TRBJ2-2,TRBV7-2,CASSLVISGELFF,TGTGCCAGCAGCTTAGTAATCAGCGGGGAGCTGTTTTTT
TRBD1,-,TRBJ1-4,TRBV4-1,CASSQYRTGNEKLFF,TGCGCCAGCAGCCAATACCGGACAGGGAATGAAAAACTGTTTTTT
-,-,TRBJ1-1,TRBV7-9,CASSLTGFKGTEAFF,TGTGCCAGCAGCTTAACAGGGTTTAAGGGCACTGAAGCTTTCTTT
-,few,TRBJ1-1,TRBV9,CASSAALREEITEAFF,TGTGCCAGCAGCGCCGCCCTCAGGGAAGAAATTACTGAAGCTTTCTTT
-,-,TRBJ2-1,TRBV19,CASNYRGPSGGEQFF,TGTGCCAGTAATTACCGGGGCCCCTCCGGGGGTGAGCAGTTCTTC
-,-,TRBJ2-7,TRBV4-1,CASSQGGTVGYEQYF,TGCGCCAGCAGCCAAGGCGGGACAGTGGGCTACGAGCAGTACTTC
-,-,TRBJ1-2,TRBV7-9,CASSLTPGTGYTF,TGTGCCAGCAGCTTAACGCCAGGCACGGGCTACACCTTC
-,few,TRBJ1-4,TRBV7-9,CASSLDGANEKLFF,TGTGCCAGCAGCTTAGATGGGGCCAATGAAAAACTGTTTTTT
-,-,TRBJ1-2,TRBV27,CASSLRTDSYYGYTF,TGTGCCAGCAGTTTGAGGACAGACAGCTACTATGGCTACACCTTC
-,few,TRBJ2-7,TRBV27,CASSLYGIAYF,TGTGCCAGCAGTTTATACGGGATTGCGTACTTC
-,-,TRBJ2-3,TRBV2,CASSDRTSTDTQYF,TGTGCCAGCAGTGATAGGACTAGCACAGATACGCAGTATTTT
TRBD2,-,TRBJ2-5,TRBV29-1,CSVGLAGAGETQYF,TGCAGCGTTGGACTAGCGGGGGCCGGGGAGACCCAGTACTTC
-,-,TRBJ2-3,TRBV10-3,CAIKHDRGTDTQYF,TGTGCCATCAAACACGACAGAGGCACAGATACGCAGTATTTT
TRBD1,-,TRBJ2-3,TRBV28,CASSFRGWTDTQYF,TGTGCCAGCAGTTTCAGGGGGTGGACAGATACGCAGTATTTT
TRBD1,-,TRBJ2-7,TRBV7-2,CASSLRDRGAISSYEQYF,TGTGCCAGCAGCTTAAGGGACAGGGGGGCGATAAGCTCCTACGAGCAGTACTTC
-,few,TRBJ1-1,TRBV6-5,CASSRTEMGEAFF,TGTGCCAGCAGTAGGACAGAGATGGGTGAAGCTTTCTTT
TRBD1,-,TRBJ2-7,TRBV28,CASSFRGTGDEQYF,TGTGCCAGCAGTTTCCGGGGGACAGGGGACGAGCAGTACTTC